What follows are 13 T cell receptor beta chains derived from one specimen sequenced in a study of T cell responses to AZD1222 COVID-19 vaccine. Produced via immunoSEQ multiplex PCR; TCRdb's table is partial and in-frame only. Among 95,000 to 150,000 clones listed, approximately 85% were seen once. The sample here was peripheral blood, taken on day 0 of AZD1222 vaccination. The origin of the receptors is an adult in good health.

The V gene is TRBV4-3, the J gene TRBJ2-2; no clear D. Germline V gives CDR1 LGHNA, CDR2 YSLEER. The length of the CDR3 is 15 residues. Trimming took off 4 bases at V and 6 bases at J, with 15 bases between the two ends. This CDR3 reads CASSPAKLASGELFF. The CDR3 DNA is TGCGCCAGCAGCCCCGCTAAGTTGGCATCCGGGGAGCTGTTTTTT.

V is TRBV5-4 and J is TRBJ1-1; D not resolved. This CDR3 contains 12 residues. Trimming stripped 1 base from V and 0 bases from J, with 1 base between. Germline V lookup: CDR1 SGHNT, CDR2 YYREEE (reference sequence). CDR3 protein: CASSLLNTEAFF. In nucleotides, the CDR3 is TGTGCCAGCAGCTTGTTGAACACTGAAGCTTTCTTT.

This clone was observed a single time. V is TRBV5-6 and J is TRBJ2-1; no clear D gene. This CDR3 contains 12 residues. The germline V gene has CDR1 SGHDT and CDR2 YYEEEE. The V end lost 4 bases, the J end lost 9 bases, and 11 bases lay between the germline ends. CDR3 DNA: TGTGCCAGCAGCCCCGGTTTGAGTGAGCAGTTCTTC. Amino acid sequence: CASSPGLSEQFF.

The chain recombines TRBV6-6 with TRBJ1-5, with 7 bases that match TRBD1. The CDR3 totals 15 residues. V trimming: 8 bases; J trimming: 6 bases; junction bases outside the gene matches: 13. The germline V gene encodes CDR1 MNHNY and CDR2 SVGAGI (reference sequence). CDR3 sequence (DNA): TGTGCCAGCTCCCCAGGGGGGGGGCACGGTCAGCCCCAGCATTTT. Translation gives CASSPGGGHGQPQHF.

The gene calls are TRBV5-1 and TRBJ2-2; no clear D. The ends were cut back, 0 bases at V and 5 bases at J, with 11 bases in the middle. CDR1 SGHRS and CDR2 YFSETQ come from the germline V gene. This CDR3 has 15 residues. The CDR3 nucleotides read TGCGCCAGCAGCTTGGAAGTGTTTGGGACCGGGGAGCTGTTTTTT. This sequence encodes CASSLEVFGTGELFF.

J is TRBJ2-3 and V is TRBV2; a possible D gene is TRBD1 (6 bases). V was pared by 5 bases and J by 2 bases, with 14 bases between. CDR1 is SNHLY, CDR2 FYNNEI, per germline. The CDR3 covers 15 residues. This CDR3 reads CASSPRDTDTDTQYF. The DNA for the CDR3 is TGTGCCAGCAGTCCCAGGGACACCGACACAGATACGCAGTATTTT.

The chain uses TRBV5-1 and TRBJ1-2; 7 nucleotides agree with TRBD1. The germline V gene has CDR1 SGHRS and CDR2 YFSETQ. The ends lost 4 bases at V and 3 bases at J; junction bases unmatched: 9. The CDR3 spans 15 residues. The CDR3 DNA reads as TGCGCCAGCAGCGCAGGATCCGGGACAGACTATGGCTACACCTTC. Translation: CASSAGSGTDYGYTF.

CDR3 DNA: TGTGCCAGCAGTTACGATGAGGTCTCCTATAATTCACCCCTCCACTTT. Encoded protein: CASSYDEVSYNSPLHF. This chain uses TRBV6-5 with TRBJ1-6; no clear D. Germline CDR1 is MNHEY and CDR2 is SVGAGI. The CDR3 runs to 16 residues. V lost 2 bases and J lost 0, with 8 bases in between.

The gene calls are TRBV5-5 and TRBJ2-3; no reliable D call. In germline, CDR1 is SGHKS, CDR2 YYEKEE (reference sequence). This CDR3 contains 16 residues. The V gene lost 3 bases and the J gene lost 2 bases, with 16 bases spanning the gap. CDR3 sequence reads: CASSSKIGQITDTQYF. DNA for the CDR3: TGTGCCAGCAGCTCAAAAATAGGGCAGATCACAGATACGCAGTATTTT.

The chain joins TRBV19 to TRBJ2-6; no clear D. The CDR3 consists of 13 residues. Germline V gene lookup returns CDR1 LNHDA and CDR2 SQIVND (reference sequence). Trimming pared 7 bases from V and 4 bases from J, leaving 8 bases between. The CDR3 protein is CASISVGANVLTF. DNA for the CDR3: TGTGCCAGTATTAGTGTCGGGGCCAACGTCCTGACTTTC. The full variable domain, completed using reference TRBV19 and TRBJ2-6, is DGGITQSPKYLFRKEGQNVTLSCEQNLNHDAMYWYRQDPGQGLRLIYYSQIVNDFQKGDIAEGYSVSREKKESFPLTVTSAQKNPTAFYLCASISVGANVLTFGAGSRLTVL.

Ten or more counts support this clone. The rearrangement joins TRBV27 to TRBJ1-1; no clear D. Germline assignment: CDR1 MNHEY and CDR2 SMNVEV (reference sequence). The CDR3 extends over 11 amino acids. Trimming removed 6 bases at V and 1 base at J, with 3 bases between. Here the CDR3 DNA reads TGTGCCAGCAGAAAGAACACTGAAGCTTTCTTT. As protein: CASRKNTEAFF.

The chain employs TRBV2 and TRBJ2-7, with D perhaps matching TRBD1 (6 bases). The CDR3 length is 13 residues. Trimming removed 4 bases from V and 0 bases from J, with 7 bases in between. Germline V gives CDR1 SNHLY, CDR2 FYNNEI. CDR3: CASSGDNSYEQYF. CDR3 nucleotides: TGTGCCAGCAGTGGGGACAACTCCTACGAGCAGTACTTC.

This clone was seen a handful of times. The CDR3 bases are TGTGCCAGCAGTGAAACTACCTCGACCTACAATGAGCAGTTCTTC. It translates to CASSETTSTYNEQFF. The rearrangement joins TRBV2 to TRBJ2-1; D unresolved. The CDR3 length is 15 residues. The ends were cut back, 2 bases at V and 2 bases at J, with 10 bases in the middle. Germline assignment: CDR1 SNHLY and CDR2 FYNNEI.